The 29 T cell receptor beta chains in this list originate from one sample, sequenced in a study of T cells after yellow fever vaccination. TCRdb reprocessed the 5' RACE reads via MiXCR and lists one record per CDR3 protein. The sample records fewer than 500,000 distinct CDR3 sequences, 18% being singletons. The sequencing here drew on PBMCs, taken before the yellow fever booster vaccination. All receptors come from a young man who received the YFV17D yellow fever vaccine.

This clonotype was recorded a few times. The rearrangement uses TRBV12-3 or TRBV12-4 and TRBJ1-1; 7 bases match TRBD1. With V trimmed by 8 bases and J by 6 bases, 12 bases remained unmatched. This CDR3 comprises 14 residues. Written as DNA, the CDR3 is TGTGCCAGCCGGGAGCGACAGGGTAGTTCTGAAGCTTTCTTT. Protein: CASRERQGSSEAFF.

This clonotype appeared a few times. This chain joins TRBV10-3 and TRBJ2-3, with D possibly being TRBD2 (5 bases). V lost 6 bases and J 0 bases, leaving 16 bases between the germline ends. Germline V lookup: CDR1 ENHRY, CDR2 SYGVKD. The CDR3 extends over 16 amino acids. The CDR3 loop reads CAIRLNSAVSTDTQYF. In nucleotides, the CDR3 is TGTGCCATCAGGTTAAACTCAGCGGTTAGCACAGATACGCAGTATTTT.

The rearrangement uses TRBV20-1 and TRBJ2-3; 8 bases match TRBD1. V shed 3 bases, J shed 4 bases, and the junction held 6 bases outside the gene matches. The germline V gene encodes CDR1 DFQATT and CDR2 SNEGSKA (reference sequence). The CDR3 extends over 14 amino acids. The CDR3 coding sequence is TGCAGTGCTAGCTTGTCAGGGGGCGCAGATACGCAGTATTTT. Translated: CSASLSGGADTQYF.

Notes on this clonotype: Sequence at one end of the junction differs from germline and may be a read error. The CDR3 spells CASSGAGGTGELFF. DNA for the CDR3: TGTGCTAGCAGCGGGGCCGGCGGCACCGGGGAGCTGTTTTTT. The V call is TRBV7-7, the J call TRBJ2-2, with 7 bases fitting TRBD2. Germline V CDR1 and CDR2: SSHAT, FNYEAQ (reference sequence). The CDR3 is 14 amino acids.

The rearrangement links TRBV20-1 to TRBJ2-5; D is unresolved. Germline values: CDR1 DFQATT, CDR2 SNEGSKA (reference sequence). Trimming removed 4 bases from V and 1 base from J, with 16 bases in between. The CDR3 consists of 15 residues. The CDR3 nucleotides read TGCAGTGCTACCCTCCCCCACTCTTCCCAAGAGACCCAGTACTTC. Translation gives CSATLPHSSQETQYF.

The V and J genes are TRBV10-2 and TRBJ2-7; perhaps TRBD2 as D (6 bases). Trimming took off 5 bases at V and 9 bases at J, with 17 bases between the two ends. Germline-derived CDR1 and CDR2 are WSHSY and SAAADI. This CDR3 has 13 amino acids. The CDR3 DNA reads TGCGCCAGCAGTACCGCAGGGATGGAGGGGCAGTACTTC. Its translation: CASSTAGMEGQYF.

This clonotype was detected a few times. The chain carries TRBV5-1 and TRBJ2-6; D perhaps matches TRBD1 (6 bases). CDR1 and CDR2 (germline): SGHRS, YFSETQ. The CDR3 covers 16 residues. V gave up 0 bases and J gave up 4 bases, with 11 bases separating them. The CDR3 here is CASSLEGVTGANVLTF. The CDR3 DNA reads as TGCGCCAGCAGCTTGGAGGGGGTGACCGGGGCCAACGTCCTGACTTTC.

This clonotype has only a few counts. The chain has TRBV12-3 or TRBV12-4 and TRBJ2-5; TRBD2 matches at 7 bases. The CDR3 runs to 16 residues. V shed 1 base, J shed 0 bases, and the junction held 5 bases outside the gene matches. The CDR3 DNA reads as TGTGCCAGCAGTTTAGTTCCTAGCGGATACCAAGAGACCCAGTACTTC. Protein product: CASSLVPSGYQETQYF.

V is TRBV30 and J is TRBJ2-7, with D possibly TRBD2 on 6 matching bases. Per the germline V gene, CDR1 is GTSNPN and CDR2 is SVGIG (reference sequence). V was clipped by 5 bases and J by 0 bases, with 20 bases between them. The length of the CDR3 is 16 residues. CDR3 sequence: CAWEGGAGPSSYEQYF. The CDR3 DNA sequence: TGTGCCTGGGAGGGTGGAGCGGGCCCATCCTCCTACGAGCAGTACTTC. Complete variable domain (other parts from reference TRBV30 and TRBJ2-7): SQTIHQWPATLVQPVGSPLSLECTVEGTSNPNLYWYRQAAGRGLQLLFYSVGIGQISSEVPQNLSASRPQDRQFILSSKKLLLSDSGFYLCAWEGGAGPSSYEQYFGPGTRLTVT.

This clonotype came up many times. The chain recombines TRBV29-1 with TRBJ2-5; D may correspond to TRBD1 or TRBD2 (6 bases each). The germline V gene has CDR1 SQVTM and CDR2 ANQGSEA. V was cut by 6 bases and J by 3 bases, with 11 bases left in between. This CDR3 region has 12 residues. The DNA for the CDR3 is TGCAGCGTGGGGGGCAGGGAAGAGACCCAGTACTTC. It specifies CSVGGREETQYF.

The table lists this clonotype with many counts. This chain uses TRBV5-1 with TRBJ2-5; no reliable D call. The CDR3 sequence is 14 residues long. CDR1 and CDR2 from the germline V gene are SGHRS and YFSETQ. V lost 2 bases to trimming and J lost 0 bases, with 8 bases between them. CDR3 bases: TGCGCCAGCAGCTTCGGCGGCTACCAAGAGACCCAGTACTTC. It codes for CASSFGGYQETQYF.

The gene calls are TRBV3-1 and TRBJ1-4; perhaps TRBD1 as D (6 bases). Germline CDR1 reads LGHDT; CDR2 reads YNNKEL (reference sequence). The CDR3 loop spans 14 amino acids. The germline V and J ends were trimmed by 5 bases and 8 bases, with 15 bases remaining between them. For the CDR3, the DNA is TGTGCCAGCAGCGGACAGAATGTTTGGGAAAAACTGTTTTTT. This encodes CASSGQNVWEKLFF. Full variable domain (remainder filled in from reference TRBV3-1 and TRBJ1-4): DTAVSQTPKYLVTQMGNDKSIKCEQNLGHDTMYWYKQDSKKFLKIMFSYNNKELIINETVPNRFSPKSPDKAHLNLHINSLELGDSAVYFCASSGQNVWEKLFFGSGTQLSVL.

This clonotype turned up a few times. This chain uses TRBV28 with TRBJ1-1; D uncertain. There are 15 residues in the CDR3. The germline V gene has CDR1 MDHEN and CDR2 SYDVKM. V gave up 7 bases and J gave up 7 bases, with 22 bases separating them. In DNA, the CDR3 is TGTGCCAGCACCCCACCACTACCCCAGCCCTTTGAAGCTTTCTTT. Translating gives CASTPPLPQPFEAFF.

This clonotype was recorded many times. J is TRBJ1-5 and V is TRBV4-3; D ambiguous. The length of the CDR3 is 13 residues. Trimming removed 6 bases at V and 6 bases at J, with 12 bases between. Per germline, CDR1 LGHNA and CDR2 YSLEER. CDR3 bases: TGCGCCAGCAGTGCCAGTTCTGGTCAGCCCCAGCATTTT. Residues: CASSASSGQPQHF.

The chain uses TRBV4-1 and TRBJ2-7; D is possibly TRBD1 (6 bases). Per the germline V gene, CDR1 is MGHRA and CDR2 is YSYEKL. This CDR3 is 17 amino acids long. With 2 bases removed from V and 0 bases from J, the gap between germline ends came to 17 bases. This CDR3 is CASSQFQRDTSSYEQYF. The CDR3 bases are TGCGCCAGCAGCCAATTTCAAAGGGACACTAGCTCCTACGAGCAGTACTTC.

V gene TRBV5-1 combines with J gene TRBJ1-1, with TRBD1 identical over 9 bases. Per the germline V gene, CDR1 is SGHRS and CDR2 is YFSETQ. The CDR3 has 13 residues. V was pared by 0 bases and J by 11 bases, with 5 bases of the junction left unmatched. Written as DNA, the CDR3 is TGCGCCAGCAGCTTGGGCGACAGGGGGTTGGCTTTCTTT. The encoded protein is CASSLGDRGLAFF.

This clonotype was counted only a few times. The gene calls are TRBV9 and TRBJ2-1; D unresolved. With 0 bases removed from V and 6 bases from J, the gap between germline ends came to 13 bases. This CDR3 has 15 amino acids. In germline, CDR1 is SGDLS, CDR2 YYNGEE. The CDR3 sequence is CASSVAPVVSNEQFF. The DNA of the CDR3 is TGTGCCAGCAGCGTAGCCCCTGTGGTCAGCAATGAGCAGTTCTTC.

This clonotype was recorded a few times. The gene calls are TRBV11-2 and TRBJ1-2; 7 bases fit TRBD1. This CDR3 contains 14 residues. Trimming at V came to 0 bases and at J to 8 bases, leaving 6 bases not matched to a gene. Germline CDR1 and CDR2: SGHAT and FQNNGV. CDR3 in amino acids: CASSLDRTGSGYTF. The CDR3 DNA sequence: TGTGCCAGCAGCTTAGACCGGACAGGATCGGGCTACACCTTC. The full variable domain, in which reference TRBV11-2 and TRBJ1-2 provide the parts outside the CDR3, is EAGVAQSPRYKIIEKRQSVAFWCNPISGHATLYWYQQILGQGPKLLIQFQNNGVVDDSQLPKDRFSAERLKGVDSTLKIQPAKLEDSAVYLCASSLDRTGSGYTFGSGTRLTVV.

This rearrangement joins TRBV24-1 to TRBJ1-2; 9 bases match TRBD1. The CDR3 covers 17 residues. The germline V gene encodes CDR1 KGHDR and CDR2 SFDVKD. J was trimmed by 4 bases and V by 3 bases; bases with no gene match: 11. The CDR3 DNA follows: TGTGCCACCAGTGATCGATTCACAGGGGGCGACGTCTATGGCTACACCTTC. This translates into CATSDRFTGGDVYGYTF.

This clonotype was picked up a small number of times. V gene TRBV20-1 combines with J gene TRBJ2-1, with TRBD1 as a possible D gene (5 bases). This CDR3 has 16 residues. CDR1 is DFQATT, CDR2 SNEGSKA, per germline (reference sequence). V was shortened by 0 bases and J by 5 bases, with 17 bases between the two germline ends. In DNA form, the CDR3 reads TGCAGTGCTAGAGAGGTGGGGCTATCCTGGGACAATGAGCAGTTCTTC. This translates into CSAREVGLSWDNEQFF.

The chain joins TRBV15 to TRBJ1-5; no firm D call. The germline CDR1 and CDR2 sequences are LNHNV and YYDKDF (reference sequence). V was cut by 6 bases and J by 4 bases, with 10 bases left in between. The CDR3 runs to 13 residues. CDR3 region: CATSGRVNQPQHF. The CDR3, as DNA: TGTGCCACCAGTGGTCGGGTGAATCAGCCCCAGCATTTT.

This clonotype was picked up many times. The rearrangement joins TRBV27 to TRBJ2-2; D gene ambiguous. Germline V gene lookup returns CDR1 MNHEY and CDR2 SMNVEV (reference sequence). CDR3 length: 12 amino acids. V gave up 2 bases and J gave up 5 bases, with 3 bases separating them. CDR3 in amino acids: CASSLMTGELFF. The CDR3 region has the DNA TGTGCCAGCAGTTTAATGACCGGGGAGCTGTTTTTT.

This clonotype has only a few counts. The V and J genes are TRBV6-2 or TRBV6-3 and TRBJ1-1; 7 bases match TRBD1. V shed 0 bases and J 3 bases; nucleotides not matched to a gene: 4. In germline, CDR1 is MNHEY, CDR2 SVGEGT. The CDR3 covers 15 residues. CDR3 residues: CASSYSRQGYTEAFF. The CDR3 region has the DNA TGTGCCAGCAGTTACTCGAGACAGGGATACACTGAAGCTTTCTTT.

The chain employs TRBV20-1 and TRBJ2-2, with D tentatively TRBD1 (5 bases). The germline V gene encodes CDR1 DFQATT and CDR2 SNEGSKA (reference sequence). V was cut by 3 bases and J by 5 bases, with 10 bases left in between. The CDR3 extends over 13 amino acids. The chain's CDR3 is CSARGPDTGELFF. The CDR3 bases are TGCAGTGCTAGGGGGCCCGATACCGGGGAGCTGTTTTTT.

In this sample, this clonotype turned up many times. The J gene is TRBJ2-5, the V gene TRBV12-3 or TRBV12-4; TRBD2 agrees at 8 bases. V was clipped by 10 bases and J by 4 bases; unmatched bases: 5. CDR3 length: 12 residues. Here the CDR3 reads CATGLVPETQYF. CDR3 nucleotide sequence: TGTGCCACGGGACTAGTGCCAGAGACCCAGTACTTC.

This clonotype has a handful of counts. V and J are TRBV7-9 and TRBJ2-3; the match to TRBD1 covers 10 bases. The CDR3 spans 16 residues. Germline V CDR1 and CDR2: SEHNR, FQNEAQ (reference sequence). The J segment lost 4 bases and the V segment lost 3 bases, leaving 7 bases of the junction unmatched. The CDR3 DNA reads TGTGCCAGCAGCTTGGACAGGGGGATCCCCCCAGATACGCAGTATTTT. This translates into CASSLDRGIPPDTQYF.

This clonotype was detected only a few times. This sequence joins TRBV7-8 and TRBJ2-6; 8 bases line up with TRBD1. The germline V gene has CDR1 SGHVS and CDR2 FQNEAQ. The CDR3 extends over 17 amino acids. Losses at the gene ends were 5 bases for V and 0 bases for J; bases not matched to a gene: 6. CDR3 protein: CASSGGTGGSGANVLTF. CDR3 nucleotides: TGTGCCAGCAGCGGGGGGACAGGAGGCTCTGGGGCCAACGTCCTGACTTTC.

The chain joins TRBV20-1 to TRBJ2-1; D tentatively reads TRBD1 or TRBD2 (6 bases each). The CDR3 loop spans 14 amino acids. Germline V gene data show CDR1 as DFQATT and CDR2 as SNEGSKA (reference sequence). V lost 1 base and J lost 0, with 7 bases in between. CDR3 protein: CSARAGASYNEQFF. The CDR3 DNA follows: TGCAGTGCTAGAGCGGGGGCCTCCTACAATGAGCAGTTCTTC.

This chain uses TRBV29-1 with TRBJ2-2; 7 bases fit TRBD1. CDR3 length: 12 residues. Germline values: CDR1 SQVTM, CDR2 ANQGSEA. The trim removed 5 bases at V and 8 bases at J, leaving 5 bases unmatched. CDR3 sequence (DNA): TGCAGCGTTCCGACAGGGCGAGGGGAGCTGTTTTTT. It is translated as CSVPTGRGELFF.